These 4 T cell receptor beta chains share one sample of origin, sequenced in a study of post-analysis software for immune sequencing data. Broader study findings: About 5 TRBV segments occurring more often in patients than controls included TRBV5-6, TRBV5-1 and TRBV20-1.

The authors incorporated unique molecular identifiers into the TCR beta cDNA libraries. In TCRdb, the PCR reads were re-called with MiXCR into one record per CDR3 protein. The sample includes a few hundred thousand distinct CDR3 sequences, less than 40% of them seen just once. Which antigens these TCRs recognize remains unknown. What was sequenced was blood. These receptors all come from a girl under 18 with multiple sclerosis.

This clonotype has a count of ten or more. The chain employs TRBV2 and TRBJ2-4, with 10 nucleotides matching TRBD1. V lost 3 bases and J lost 9; bases outside the gene matches: 2. The germline V gene encodes CDR1 SNHLY and CDR2 FYNNEI. The CDR3 contains 13 residues. In DNA, the CDR3 is TGTGCCAGCAGTGATGGACAGGGGGTCATTCAGTACTTC. Encoded protein: CASSDGQGVIQYF.

This clonotype occurred a few times. The chain is built from TRBV10-3 and TRBJ1-4, with D maybe TRBD1 (6 bases). Between the trimmed V and J ends, which lost 6 bases and 6 bases, there was a span of 14 bases. From germline, CDR1 is ENHRY and CDR2 SYGVKD. The CDR3 has 14 amino acids. Here the CDR3 DNA reads TGTGCCATCAGGGGGGGGGGGGCTGATGAAAAACTGTTTTTT. Protein: CAIRGGGADEKLFF.

The chain recombines TRBV5-1 with TRBJ1-3; D is unresolved. Germline V gene lookup returns CDR1 SGHRS and CDR2 YFSETQ. V was clipped by 1 base and J by 3 bases, with 11 bases between them. CDR3 length: 15 residues. As DNA, the CDR3 is TGCGCCAGCAGCTTGTCGGGGAACCGTGGAAACACCATATATTTT. It encodes CASSLSGNRGNTIYF.

As regards this clonotype: This may be a read error: a much more frequent sequence differs by one nucleotide. The chain links TRBV5-1 to TRBJ2-7, with 10 positions matching TRBD1. The junction had 11 bases not matched to a gene; V was cut back by 4 bases and J by 7 bases. This CDR3 is 15 amino acids long. The germline CDR1 and CDR2 sequences are SGHRS and YFSETQ. The CDR3 region is CASSPQDRGGNEQYF. For the CDR3, the DNA is TGCGCCAGCAGCCCCCAGGACAGGGGGGGGAATGAGCAGTACTTC.